This TCR beta chain was recorded in a study of spatial heterogeneity in lung cancer (dated by TCRdb to about 2019). As for the study more broadly: Beta-chain transcripts were consistently detected in greater numbers than alpha-chain transcripts, which likely reflects a higher abundance of beta-chain transcripts. In the raw uncorrected reads, each unique combination of TCR and UMI appeared more than ten times on average. In non-small cell lung cancer, the study made a quantitative comparison of TCR alpha and beta repertoires among multiple tumor regions, matched nontumor lung and blood. The study linked features of the TCR repertoire to counts of nonsynonymous mutations, which were determined by whole-exome sequencing of tumor tissue. Both alpha and beta chains were TCR-sequenced in samples taken at surgery, namely 220 tumor regions, around 64 matched nontumor lung samples and some 53 PBMC samples.

CDR1 is given as SGHRS and CDR2 as YFSETQ, both from the germline V gene. The CDR3 contains 13 residues, cysteine and phenylalanine counted. Left in the record is the CDR3 DNA by itself, 39 bases read in frame from the first base. V loses 3 bases at its end and J loses 5 bases; junction bases beyond the gene matches: 2. The investigation overall reported the following: Confirming at a functional level the hypothesis that regional TCRs recognize regional mutations was considered to require additional single-cell paired TCR alpha and beta sequencing. Ubiquitous expanded tumor TCRs were detected in blood more often at tumor resection than at routine follow-up.

Ten or more counts support this clonotype. The antigen this receptor binds is unknown. Per-nucleotide qualities are absent, and no much larger clonotype sits a single base away. The library was obtained by 5' RACE. Sequencing used a NextSeq 500. In the TCR library protocol, a unique molecular identifier was attached to each TCR cDNA molecule so that PCR and sequencing errors could be corrected. Processing in the source paper ran as follows. TCR identification, UMI-based error correction and CDR3 extraction were performed with Decombinator tools. TCRs above a frequency of 2 per 1,000, corresponding to the top 1% of the tumor frequency distribution, were defined as expanded. Renyi diversity was computed with the R vegan package after each repertoire had been subsampled 100 times to 5,000 TCRs. CDR3 similarity networks were built from amino acid triplet string-kernel similarity, with CDR3s being connected when pairwise similarity was above 0.82. The raw public data were reprocessed by TCRdb itself: fastp quality trimming at Q25, MiXCR clonotype calling, in-frame beta chains only. Every distinct CDR3 protein forms one entry, paired with its most common genes and DNA. These V and J calls rely on TCRdb rather than the paper's analysis. For this sample there are under 100,000 distinct CDR3 sequences; approximately 8.2% appear just once. The top ten clonotypes cover 6.9% of the sample.

In light of the paper, this sample's time point label describes: sample taken at primary tumor resection. Without any cell sorting, TCR sequencing was performed on whole RNA extracted either from tumor and nontumor lung tissue or from cryopreserved PBMC samples. The donors were some 70 patients from the lung TRACERx cohort who had early-stage, untreated non-small cell lung cancer. Only patients for whom sufficient RNA was available from at least two tumor regions were selected for TCR sequencing. This sample comprised PBMCs, obtained at surgery. The TCR originated in a male donor with early-stage non-small cell lung cancer. The V and J genes are TRBV5-1 and TRBJ1-5; the central 7 bases match TRBD1. CDR3 protein: CASSSQGDQPQHF. Here is the DNA: TGCGCCAGCAGCTCCCAGGGGGATCAGCCCCAGCATTTT.